Listed here are 24 T cell receptor beta chains from one sample, sequenced in a study of blood T cell repertoires in COVID-19. Measured with immunoSEQ multiplex PCR; TCRdb has only the in-frame clones, and not every one. The repertoire consists of 300,000 to 500,000 clones, with around 87% occurring once and the leading ten covering approximately 0.96%. The sequenced material came from PBMCs or T cells enriched from blood (not recorded which). These receptors all stem from a woman between 25 and 40 years old with acute COVID-19.

V is TRBV6-5 and J is TRBJ2-4, with TRBD1 identical over 10 bases. The CDR3 is 15 residues long. The junction had 5 bases not matched to a gene; V was cut back by 2 bases and J by 7 bases. Germline CDR1 MNHEY, CDR2 SVGAGI. This CDR3 reads CASSYRDRGRNIQYF. CDR3 in DNA: TGTGCCAGCAGTTACAGGGACAGGGGAAGGAACATTCAGTACTTC.

The J gene is TRBJ2-3, the V gene TRBV7-8; TRBD1 matches 10 bases. This CDR3 spans 16 amino acids. Looked up from germline, CDR1 is SGHVS and CDR2 is FQNEAQ. V shed 5 bases and J 2 bases; nucleotides not matched to a gene: 7. This CDR3 is CASSGRDRGTTDTQYF. In nucleotides, the CDR3 is TGTGCCAGCAGCGGCCGGGACAGGGGAACCACAGATACGCAGTATTTT.

The V and J genes are TRBV11-2 and TRBJ2-7; D may be TRBD2 (5 bases). The CDR3 has 16 amino acids. The V end lost 5 bases, the J end lost 0 bases, and 17 bases lay between the germline ends. The germline gives CDR1 SGHAT, CDR2 FQNNGV. The CDR3 DNA reads TGTGCCAGCAGCCGCACGTCGACACGGGGCTCCTACGAGCAGTACTTC. Translated: CASSRTSTRGSYEQYF. Full variable domain (outside the CDR3, taken from reference TRBV11-2 and TRBJ2-7): EAGVAQSPRYKIIEKRQSVAFWCNPISGHATLYWYQQILGQGPKLLIQFQNNGVVDDSQLPKDRFSAERLKGVDSTLKIQPAKLEDSAVYLCASSRTSTRGSYEQYFGPGTRLTVT.

This chain links TRBV6-2 or TRBV6-3 with TRBJ1-2; TRBD1 matches at 9 bases. The CDR3 consists of 15 residues. The V gene end was trimmed by 0 bases and the J gene end by 6 bases; junction bases not matched to a gene: 5. Germline loops: CDR1 MNHEY, CDR2 SVGEGT. CDR3 protein: CASSYSWDRVNGYTF. The DNA of the CDR3 is TGTGCCAGCAGTTACTCTTGGGACAGGGTAAATGGCTACACCTTC.

The V call is TRBV18, the J call TRBJ1-4; TRBD1 is a possible D gene (5 bases). V dropped 6 bases and J dropped 0 bases, with 14 bases sitting between them. Germline V gene data show CDR1 as KGHSH and CDR2 as LQKENI. The CDR3 consists of 16 residues. CDR3 in amino acids: CASSPDKSATNEKLFF. The CDR3 nucleotides read TGTGCCAGCTCCCCGGACAAGTCTGCAACTAATGAAAAACTGTTTTTT.

V is TRBV18 and J is TRBJ2-7; D may be TRBD1 (6 bases). Germline-derived CDR1 and CDR2 are KGHSH and LQKENI. The CDR3 contains 13 residues. V lost 3 bases and J lost 5, with 11 bases in between. CDR3 DNA sequence: TGTGCCAGCTCACCCGGACAGCAAAACGAGCAGTACTTC. It is translated as CASSPGQQNEQYF.

The J gene is TRBJ1-2, the V gene TRBV30, with 7 bases lining up with TRBD1. CDR3 length equals 15 residues. Germline CDR1 GTSNPN, CDR2 SVGIG (reference sequence). V shed 4 bases and J 0 bases; nucleotides not matched to a gene: 8. CDR3 sequence: CAWTPYRGTNYGYTF. The CDR3 DNA follows: TGTGCCTGGACGCCCTACAGGGGAACTAACTATGGCTACACCTTC.

V and J are TRBV7-3 and TRBJ1-3; D call uncertain. Germline V gives CDR1 SGHTA, CDR2 FQGTGA. The CDR3 has 16 amino acids. V lost 5 bases, J lost 0 bases, and 14 bases lay in between. The CDR3 DNA sequence: TGTGCCAGCAGCCGAGAGCCCGGGATCTCTGGAAACACCATATATTTT. This gives the protein CASSREPGISGNTIYF. Complete variable domain (other parts from reference TRBV7-3 and TRBJ1-3): GAGVSQTPSNKVTEKGKYVELRCDPISGHTALYWYRQSLGQGPEFLIYFQGTGAADDSGLPNDRFFAVRPEGSVSTLKIQRTERGDSAVYLCASSREPGISGNTIYFGEGSWLTVV.

J is TRBJ1-3 and V is TRBV9; perhaps TRBD1 as D (6 bases). CDR1 is SGDLS and CDR2 is YYNGEE in the germline V gene. The CDR3 runs 14 residues. V lost 4 bases and J 4 bases, leaving 12 bases between the germline ends. The CDR3 reads CASSTGTQGNTIYF. The CDR3 DNA sequence: TGTGCCAGCAGCACCGGGACACAAGGAAACACCATATATTTT. Drawing the rest from reference TRBV9 and TRBJ1-3, the complete variable domain is DSGVTQTPKHLITATGQRVTLRCSPRSGDLSVYWYQQSLDQGLQFLIQYYNGEERAKGNILERFSAQQFPDLHSELNLSSLELGDSALYFCASSTGTQGNTIYFGEGSWLTVV.

This chain's CDR3 is CASEYRGSEKLFF. In DNA form, the CDR3 reads TGTGCCAGCGAGTACAGGGGAAGTGAAAAACTGTTTTTT. The rearrangement links TRBV2 to TRBJ1-4; 7 bases are shared with TRBD1. The trim removed 8 bases at V and 7 bases at J, leaving 7 bases unmatched. CDR3 length: 13 amino acids. The germline V gene encodes CDR1 SNHLY and CDR2 FYNNEI.

The sample holds a few counts of this clone. This chain uses TRBV6-5 with TRBJ2-7; D possibly corresponds to TRBD2 (5 bases). CDR1 and CDR2 from the germline V gene are MNHEY and SVGAGI. The CDR3 length is 12 residues. V lost 8 bases to trimming and J lost 3 bases, with 11 bases between them. The CDR3, as DNA: TGTGCCAGCTGGTCGGGGAGCTACGAGCAGTACTTC. Its translation is CASWSGSYEQYF.

The rearrangement joins TRBV7-2 to TRBJ1-2; maybe TRBD1 (5 bases). This CDR3 has 13 residues. Trimming left V 3 bases short and J 6 bases short, with 11 bases between. Germline lookup yields CDR1 SGHTA and CDR2 FQGNSA. CDR3 residues: CASSFSGLDGYTF. The CDR3 nucleotides are TGTGCCAGCAGCTTTTCAGGGCTCGATGGCTACACCTTC.

V and J are TRBV28 and TRBJ1-5; a weak D match, TRBD1 (5 bases). The ends were cut back, 4 bases at V and 1 base at J, with 20 bases in the middle. Looked up from germline, CDR1 is MDHEN and CDR2 is SYDVKM. The CDR3 loop spans 18 amino acids. CDR3 coding DNA: TGTGCCAGCAGTTCCACACGGTGGGGGGTGAGGAGCAATCAGCCCCAGCATTTT. Translated, it gives CASSSTRWGVRSNQPQHF. Based on the CDR3 plus reference TRBV28 and TRBJ1-5, the full variable domain is DVKVTQSSRYLVKRTGEKVFLECVQDMDHENMFWYRQDPGLGLRLIYFSYDVKMKEKGDIPEGYSVSREKKERFSLILESASTNQTSMYLCASSSTRWGVRSNQPQHFGDGTRLSIL.

The J gene is TRBJ1-2, the V gene TRBV30; D perhaps matches TRBD1 (5 bases). Trimming removed 4 bases from V and 4 bases from J, with 7 bases in between. The length of the CDR3 is 11 residues. Germline V lookup: CDR1 GTSNPN, CDR2 SVGIG (reference sequence). Here the CDR3 reads CAWTGSYGYTF. The CDR3 DNA reads TGTGCCTGGACAGGGTCCTATGGCTACACCTTC.

The table lists this clone with many counts. The CDR3 sequence: CATSGLRQGSSYEQYF. The DNA for the CDR3 is TGTGCCACCAGCGGCCTCAGACAGGGTTCTTCCTACGAGCAGTACTTC. The chain is built from TRBV15 and TRBJ2-7, with 7 bases fitting TRBD1. V lost 5 bases, J lost 1 base, and 11 bases stayed unmatched. Germline CDR1 LNHNV, CDR2 YYDKDF (reference sequence). The CDR3 totals 16 residues.

The rearrangement links TRBV5-6 to TRBJ2-4; D is perhaps TRBD2 (5 bases). Germline CDR1 SGHDT, CDR2 YYEEEE. CDR3 length: 15 residues. Trimming removed 4 bases at V and 7 bases at J, with 18 bases between. The CDR3 DNA is TGTGCCAGCAGCCACTCTGCGCGGAGAGGGAACATTCAGTACTTC. As protein: CASSHSARRGNIQYF.

The chain employs TRBV29-1 and TRBJ2-3; tentative D call: TRBD2 (6 bases). CDR3 length equals 16 residues. V dropped 1 base and J dropped 0 bases, with 14 bases sitting between them. Germline assignment: CDR1 SQVTM and CDR2 ANQGSEA. The CDR3 loop reads CSVEASGVFSTDTQYF. CDR3 bases: TGCAGCGTTGAAGCATCGGGGGTGTTTAGCACAGATACGCAGTATTTT.

This chain links TRBV18 with TRBJ2-7; maybe TRBD1 (6 bases). The V gene lost 3 bases and the J gene lost 4 bases, with 16 bases spanning the gap. The length of the CDR3 is 15 residues. Germline CDR1 and CDR2: KGHSH and LQKENI. Written as DNA, the CDR3 is TGTGCCAGCTCACCCGGACAGACCAAAGTTTACGAGCAGTACTTC. It encodes CASSPGQTKVYEQYF.

This chain uses TRBV6-1 with TRBJ2-1, with D maybe TRBD1 (6 bases). The V and J ends lost 2 bases and 0 bases respectively, with 8 bases between them. There are 15 residues in the CDR3. The V gene's germline CDR1 is MNHNS and CDR2 SASEGT. CDR3 bases: TGTGCCAGCAGTGAAAGGGGGAGCTCCTACAATGAGCAGTTCTTC. Its protein product is CASSERGSSYNEQFF.

V gene TRBV4-1 combines with J gene TRBJ2-3; D unclear. The CDR3 runs to 15 residues. V was shortened by 1 base and J by 1 base, with 9 bases between the two germline ends. CDR1 and CDR2 from the germline V gene are MGHRA and YSYEKL. The CDR3 is CASSQGFSGTDTQYF. The CDR3 nucleotides read TGCGCCAGCAGCCAAGGTTTTTCGGGCACAGATACGCAGTATTTT.

V and J are TRBV25-1 and TRBJ2-2, with D perhaps TRBD1 (6 bases). Trimming stripped 5 bases from V and 3 bases from J, with 10 bases between. This CDR3 region has 14 residues. Per the germline V gene, CDR1 is MGHDK and CDR2 is SYGVNS. In DNA form, the CDR3 reads TGTGCCAGCAGTCTTCCAGGGGACACCGGGGAGCTGTTTTTT. This gives the protein CASSLPGDTGELFF.

This clone has only one observation. This rearrangement joins TRBV7-2 to TRBJ2-5, with 12 positions matching TRBD2. Unmatched junction bases numbered 11, after V lost 5 bases and J lost 4 bases. Germline V gene sequence: CDR1 SGHTA, CDR2 FQGNSA. The CDR3 totals 17 residues. The CDR3 loop reads CASSHRLAGGRGETQYF. CDR3 nucleotide sequence: TGTGCCAGCAGCCATAGGCTAGCGGGGGGGCGCGGAGAGACCCAGTACTTC.

CDR3 bases: TGTGCCAGCAGTTTCACAGTGGAAGGGACCCAGTACTTC. Its protein product is CASSFTVEGTQYF. The rearrangement links TRBV12-3 or TRBV12-4 to TRBJ2-5, with D unclear. The CDR3 extends over 13 amino acids. V was pared by 3 bases and J by 7 bases, with 12 bases between.

The chain joins TRBV19 to TRBJ1-4; perhaps TRBD1 as D (6 bases). Germline V gives CDR1 LNHDA, CDR2 SQIVND (reference sequence). V dropped 3 bases and J dropped 8 bases, with 13 bases sitting between them. The length of the CDR3 is 14 residues. CDR3 region: CASSISGGEEKLFF. The CDR3 nucleotides are TGTGCCAGTAGTATTTCGGGGGGCGAGGAAAAACTGTTTTTT.